These 19 T cell receptor beta chains were sequenced from one sample in a study of T cell responses to AZD1222 COVID-19 vaccine. Here immunoSEQ multiplex PCR was the method, and the copy in TCRdb shows in-frame clones only, minus some. Altogether 130,000 or so clones are present, about nine tenths being singletons, with the ten largest covering under 4.5%. This material consisted of peripheral blood, taken 28 days after the second dose of the MenACWY control vaccine. The source of these receptors is an adult who received the MenACWY meningococcal vaccine as a control.

The sample holds one count of this clone. CDR3 sequence: CASSPRQGTSGELFF. The CDR3 DNA reads as TGTGCCAGCAGCCCAAGACAGGGGACTAGCGGGGAGCTGTTTTTT. This chain connects TRBV7-2 to TRBJ2-2; tentatively, D is TRBD1 or TRBD2 (8 bases each). The CDR3 extends over 15 amino acids. Germline CDR1 is SGHTA and CDR2 is FQGNSA. V shed 5 bases and J shed 7 bases, with 17 bases lying between them.

The V gene is TRBV27, the J gene TRBJ1-5; 7 bases agree with TRBD1. Trimming at V came to 5 bases and at J to 0 bases, leaving 4 bases not matched to a gene. The CDR3 length is 15 residues. CDR1 is MNHEY, CDR2 SMNVEV, per germline (reference sequence). As DNA, the CDR3 is TGTGCCAGCAGTCGACAGGGATTTAGCAATCAGCCCCAGCATTTT. It yields the protein CASSRQGFSNQPQHF.

The J gene is TRBJ2-1, the V gene TRBV19, with 8 bases lining up with TRBD1. This CDR3 spans 14 amino acids. Trimming cost V 5 bases and J 7 bases; bases outside gene matches: 7. Germline V gene sequence: CDR1 LNHDA, CDR2 SQIVND (reference sequence). The CDR3 DNA sequence: TGTGCCAGTAGTGCAACAGGGGGGACGAATGAGCAGTTCTTC. This sequence encodes CASSATGGTNEQFF.

V usage is TRBV4-2 and J usage is TRBJ1-4, with D possibly TRBD1 on 5 matching bases. Germline CDR1 and CDR2: LGHNA and YNFKEQ. The CDR3 contains 22 residues. V was trimmed by 4 bases and J by 5 bases, leaving 35 bases between them. The chain's CDR3 is CASSPTPWGMTLGGRLNEKLFF. CDR3 coding DNA: TGTGCCAGCAGCCCTACCCCCTGGGGAATGACGCTCGGGGGGAGATTAAATGAAAAACTGTTTTTT.

This chain joins TRBV6-1 and TRBJ1-5; D unclear. The CDR3 sequence is 15 residues long. Germline V gives CDR1 MNHNS, CDR2 SASEGT. V lost 3 bases, J lost 0 bases, and 9 bases lay in between. This CDR3 reads CASSEGLLSNQPQHF. CDR3 in DNA: TGTGCCAGCAGTGAGGGTCTTCTTAGCAATCAGCCCCAGCATTTT.

The genes are TRBV27 and TRBJ1-4; D possibly corresponds to TRBD1 (5 bases). The V end was cut by 2 bases, the J end by 4 bases, with 8 bases between. The germline gives CDR1 MNHEY, CDR2 SMNVEV (reference sequence). This CDR3 comprises 14 residues. CDR3 amino acids: CASSLRGDNEKLFF. The CDR3 DNA sequence: TGTGCCAGCAGTTTACGAGGGGATAATGAAAAACTGTTTTTT.

The chain joins TRBV11-3 to TRBJ2-2, with 7 positions matching TRBD2. This CDR3 contains 16 residues. V dropped 0 bases and J dropped 3; count of bases not matched to a gene: 4. Germline V CDR1 and CDR2: SGHNT, YENEEA. CDR3 sequence: CASSLERGLYTGELFF. The CDR3 DNA follows: TGTGCCAGCAGCTTAGAACGGGGACTATACACCGGGGAGCTGTTTTTT.

This chain connects TRBV15 to TRBJ2-5; 8 bases are a match to TRBD2. The CDR3 covers 16 residues. The germline CDR1 and CDR2 sequences are LNHNV and YYDKDF (reference sequence). The V segment lost 0 bases and the J segment 2 bases; nucleotides outside the gene matches: 5. CDR3 DNA: TGTGCCACCAGCAGAGATTTGGCTAGCGGGCAAGAGACCCAGTACTTC. Its translation: CATSRDLASGQETQYF.

The sample holds a few counts of this clone. The V and J genes are TRBV7-9 and TRBJ1-3; 7 nucleotides agree with TRBD1. Germline CDR1 SEHNR, CDR2 FQNEAQ (reference sequence). The J segment lost 0 bases and the V segment lost 2 bases, leaving 13 bases of the junction unmatched. The CDR3 loop spans 19 amino acids. In nucleotides, the CDR3 is TGTGCCAGCAGCTTATTCTTGTCGACAGGGCTGGGCTCTGGAAACACCATATATTTT. Translating gives CASSLFLSTGLGSGNTIYF.

The gene calls are TRBV28 and TRBJ2-7; 8 bases agree with TRBD1. V trimming: 5 bases; J trimming: 2 bases; junction bases outside the gene matches: 20. Germline V gives CDR1 MDHEN, CDR2 SYDVKM. The CDR3 has 19 amino acids. CDR3 sequence (DNA): TGTGCCAGCAGTCCCGAGGACAGGGCCCGGTTCCGGATCGCCTACGAGCAGTACTTC. Protein product: CASSPEDRARFRIAYEQYF.

V usage is TRBV30 and J usage is TRBJ1-2; 9 nucleotides align to TRBD1. From germline, CDR1 is GTSNPN and CDR2 SVGIG (reference sequence). The junction had 5 bases not matched to a gene; V was cut back by 4 bases and J by 8 bases. The CDR3 has 12 amino acids. The CDR3 sequence: CAWNRGLRGYTF. The CDR3 region has the DNA TGTGCCTGGAACAGGGGGCTACGGGGCTACACCTTC. Supplemented by reference TRBV30 and TRBJ1-2, the full variable domain reads SQTIHQWPATLVQPVGSPLSLECTVEGTSNPNLYWYRQAAGRGLQLLFYSVGIGQISSEVPQNLSASRPQDRQFILSSKKLLLSDSGFYLCAWNRGLRGYTFGSGTRLTVV.

This chain connects TRBV6-2 or TRBV6-3 to TRBJ1-1; TRBD1 might be the D (6 bases). The V gene's germline CDR1 is MNHEY and CDR2 SVGEGT. Trimming took off 6 bases at V and 4 bases at J, with 15 bases between the two ends. CDR3 length: 14 residues. CDR3 nucleotides: TGTGCCAGCAGCCCCGGAGGGGGTCCCACTGAAGCTTTCTTT. This codes for CASSPGGGPTEAFF.

This chain joins TRBV7-8 and TRBJ1-5, with D possibly TRBD1 on 6 matching bases. V was cut by 1 base and J by 7 bases, with 23 bases left in between. The CDR3 sequence is 18 residues long. Germline V gives CDR1 SGHVS, CDR2 FQNEAQ. In nucleotides, the CDR3 is TGTGCCAGCAGCTTAGGTACAGGGAAGGGTTCCGGAAGGCAGCCCCAGCATTTT. It encodes CASSLGTGKGSGRQPQHF.

The chain recombines TRBV7-2 with TRBJ1-1; D unresolved. CDR1 is SGHTA, CDR2 FQGNSA, per germline. This CDR3 contains 14 residues. Trimming pared 5 bases from V and 3 bases from J, leaving 13 bases between. The CDR3 DNA sequence: TGTGCCAGCAGCGCGCGGATAGCGTACACTGAAGCTTTCTTT. Protein: CASSARIAYTEAFF.

This chain links TRBV2 with TRBJ2-3; 9 positions agree with TRBD2. V lost 6 bases to trimming and J lost 1 base; unmatched junction nucleotides: 5. CDR3 length: 15 residues. Germline V CDR1 and CDR2: SNHLY, FYNNEI. The CDR3 DNA reads as TGTGCCAGCAGGGTAGCGGGAGTGGGCACAGATACGCAGTATTTT. As protein: CASRVAGVGTDTQYF.

V gene TRBV6-4 combines with J gene TRBJ2-1; 8 bases line up with TRBD1. Germline CDR1 and CDR2: MRHNA and SNTAGT. The CDR3 length is 12 residues. Trimming cost V 6 bases and J 14 bases; bases outside gene matches: 9. The DNA for the CDR3 is TGTGCCAGCAGCTCCGGGACAGGAGTAAAGTTCTTC. Translating gives CASSSGTGVKFF.

The rearrangement links TRBV30 to TRBJ1-6; 8 nucleotides line up with TRBD1. V lost 3 bases and J lost 8; bases outside the gene matches: 6. Germline assignment: CDR1 GTSNPN and CDR2 SVGIG (reference sequence). The CDR3 sequence is 14 residues long. Here the CDR3 DNA reads TGTGCCTGGAGGGGACAGGCTGGCCATTCACCCCTCCACTTT. It specifies CAWRGQAGHSPLHF. Using reference TRBV30 and TRBJ1-6 for the parts outside the CDR3, the full variable domain is SQTIHQWPATLVQPVGSPLSLECTVEGTSNPNLYWYRQAAGRGLQLLFYSVGIGQISSEVPQNLSASRPQDRQFILSSKKLLLSDSGFYLCAWRGQAGHSPLHFGNGTRLTVT.

The chain combines TRBV5-1 with TRBJ2-7, with 9 nucleotides matching TRBD1. Germline V CDR1 and CDR2: SGHRS, YFSETQ. The trim removed 3 bases at V and 7 bases at J, leaving 11 bases unmatched. The CDR3 is 15 residues long. CDR3 region: CASSSGDRVSWEQYF. The CDR3, as DNA: TGCGCCAGCAGCTCAGGGGACAGGGTGTCATGGGAGCAGTACTTC.

This chain uses TRBV5-6 with TRBJ1-6, with TRBD1 matching 9 bases. The length of the CDR3 is 15 residues. The ends lost 3 bases at V and 9 bases at J; junction bases unmatched: 7. CDR1 is SGHDT, CDR2 YYEEEE, per germline. CDR3 in DNA: TGTGCCAGCAGCTGGGCCGGGACAGGGACTTCACCCCTCCACTTT. Protein sequence: CASSWAGTGTSPLHF.